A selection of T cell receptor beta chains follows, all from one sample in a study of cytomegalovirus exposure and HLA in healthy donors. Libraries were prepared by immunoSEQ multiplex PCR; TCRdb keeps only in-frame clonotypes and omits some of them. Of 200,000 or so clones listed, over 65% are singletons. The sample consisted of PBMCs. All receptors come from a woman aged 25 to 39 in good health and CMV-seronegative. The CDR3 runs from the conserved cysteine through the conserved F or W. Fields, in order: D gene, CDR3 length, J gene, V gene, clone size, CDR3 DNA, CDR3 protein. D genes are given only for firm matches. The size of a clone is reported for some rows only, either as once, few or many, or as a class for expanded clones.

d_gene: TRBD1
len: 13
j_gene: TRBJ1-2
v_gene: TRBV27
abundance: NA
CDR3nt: TGTGCCAGCAGTCGGGACAGGGCTGGTGGCTACACCTTC
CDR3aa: CASSRDRAGGYTF

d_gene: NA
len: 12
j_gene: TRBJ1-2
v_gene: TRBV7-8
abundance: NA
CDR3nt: TGTGCCAGCAGCTTGGAGGGGACTCTGTCCACCTTC
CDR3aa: CASSLEGTLSTF

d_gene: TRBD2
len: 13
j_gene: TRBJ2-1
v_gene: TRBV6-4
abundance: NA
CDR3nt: TGTGCCAGCAGTGCCCAGGGAGGGAATGAGCAGTTCTTC
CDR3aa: CASSAQGGNEQFF

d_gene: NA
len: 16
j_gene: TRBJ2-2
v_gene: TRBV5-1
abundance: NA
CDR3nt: TGCGCCAGCAGCTTGGCGGCAGGGGCTAACACCGGGGAGCTGTTTTTT
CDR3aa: CASSLAAGANTGELFF

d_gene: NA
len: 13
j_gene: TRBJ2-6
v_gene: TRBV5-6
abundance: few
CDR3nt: TGTGCCAGCAACAATATTGGGGCCAACGTCCTGACTTTC
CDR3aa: CASNNIGANVLTF

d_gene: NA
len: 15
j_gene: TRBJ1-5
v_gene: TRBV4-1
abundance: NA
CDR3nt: TGCGCCAGCAGCGAGGGACACATTAGCAATCAGCCCCAGCATTTT
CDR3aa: CASSEGHISNQPQHF

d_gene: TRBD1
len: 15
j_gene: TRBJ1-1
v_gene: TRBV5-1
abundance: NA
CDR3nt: TGCGCCAGCAGCTCCCCAAGACAGGGGAACACTGAAGCTTTCTTT
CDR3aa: CASSSPRQGNTEAFF

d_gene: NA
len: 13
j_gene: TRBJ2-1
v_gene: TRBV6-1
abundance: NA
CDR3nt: TGTGCCAGCAGGGAGGGGCTCTCCAATGAGCAGTTCTTC
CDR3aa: CASREGLSNEQFF

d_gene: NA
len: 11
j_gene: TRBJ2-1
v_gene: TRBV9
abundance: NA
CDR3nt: TGTGCCAGCAGCTCGGACAGCCGAGAGTTCTTC
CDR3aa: CASSSDSREFF

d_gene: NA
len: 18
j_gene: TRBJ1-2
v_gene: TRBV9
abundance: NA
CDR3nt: TGTGCCAGCAGCGTAGACGACGGGCGCAGGGGCCCCCTCTATGGCTACACCTTC
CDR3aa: CASSVDDGRRGPLYGYTF

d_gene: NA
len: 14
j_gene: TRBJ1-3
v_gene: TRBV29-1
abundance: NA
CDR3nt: TGCAGCGTTCGGACAGACGGCTCTGGAAACACCATATATTTT
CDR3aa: CSVRTDGSGNTIYF

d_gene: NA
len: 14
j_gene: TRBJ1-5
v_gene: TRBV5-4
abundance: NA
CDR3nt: TGTGCCAGCAGCTTGGCTCCAGGGAATCAGCCCCAGCATTTT
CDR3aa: CASSLAPGNQPQHF

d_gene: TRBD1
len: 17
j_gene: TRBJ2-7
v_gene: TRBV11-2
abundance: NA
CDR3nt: TGTGCCACCTCGGTCGGGTCGGGACAGGGGGCGTCCTACGAGCAGTACTTC
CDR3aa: CATSVGSGQGASYEQYF

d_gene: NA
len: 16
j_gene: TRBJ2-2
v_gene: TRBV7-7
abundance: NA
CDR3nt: TGTGCTAGCAGCCCCCGGGCGGGGAAGAACACCGGGGAGCTGTTTTTT
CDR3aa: CASSPRAGKNTGELFF

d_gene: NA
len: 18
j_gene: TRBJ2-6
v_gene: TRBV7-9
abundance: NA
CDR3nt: TGTGCCAGCAGCTTAATTGTTTTTCGAGCGGCTGGGGCCAACGTCCTGACTTTC
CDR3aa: CASSLIVFRAAGANVLTF